Below, 27 T cell receptor beta chains from the same sample are listed, as sequenced in a study of CD8 T cells in Susac syndrome. Reverse transcription of about 0.5 to 1 ug RNA was performed with random hexamers. TCRdb re-derived calls from the immunoSEQ multiplex PCR reads in MiXCR, one entry per CDR3 protein. The sample has some 260,000 distinct CDR3 sequences, approximately 92% seen once. The sequenced material came from CD4+ T cells from PBMCs. The receptors stem from a human donor with multiple sclerosis.

The V call is TRBV20-1, the J call TRBJ1-1; D is undetermined. Germline V gene lookup returns CDR1 DFQATT and CDR2 SNEGSKA (reference sequence). Deletions cut 3 bases from V and 4 bases from J, with 12 bases between. The CDR3 spans 13 residues. For the CDR3, the DNA is TGCAGTGCTAGGGGTATGGGGAGCACTGAAGCTTTCTTT. It encodes CSARGMGSTEAFF.

The CDR3 nucleotides read TGTGCCACCAGCAGGGGGGACGGGGCCTTTCAAGAGACCCAGTACTTC. Its translation is CATSRGDGAFQETQYF. The rearrangement uses TRBV15 and TRBJ2-5; D could derive from TRBD1 or TRBD2 (5 bases each). This CDR3 is built from 16 residues. Deletions cut 3 bases from V and 2 bases from J, with 16 bases between. CDR1 is LNHNV, CDR2 YYDKDF, per germline (reference sequence).

The V gene is TRBV5-1, the J gene TRBJ2-6, with TRBD1 matching 7 bases. Germline V gene lookup returns CDR1 SGHRS and CDR2 YFSETQ. Germline trimming cut 3 bases from V and 2 bases from J; bases unmatched to any gene: 2. CDR3 size: 15 residues. For the CDR3, the DNA is TGCGCCAGCAGCTCGCAGGGGGCTGGGGCCAACGTCCTGACTTTC. As protein: CASSSQGAGANVLTF.

The chain has TRBV18 and TRBJ1-2; TRBD1 might be the D (5 bases). There are 13 residues in the CDR3. Trimming removed 3 bases at V and 8 bases at J, with 13 bases between. Per the germline V gene, CDR1 is KGHSH and CDR2 is LQKENI. The CDR3 loop reads CASSPGGELGYTF. The DNA for the CDR3 is TGTGCCAGCTCACCCGGGGGGGAGCTCGGCTACACCTTC. Filled out from reference TRBV18 and TRBJ1-2, the complete variable domain reads NAGVMQNPRHLVRRRGQEARLRCSPMKGHSHVYWYRQLPEEGLKFMVYLQKENIIDESGMPKERFSAEFPKEGPSILRIQQVVRGDSAAYFCASSPGGELGYTFGSGTRLTVV.

In nucleotides, the CDR3 is TGTGCCAGCAGTCCAGCGGGAGGTACCGGGGAGCTGTTTTTT. Protein product: CASSPAGGTGELFF. The chain employs TRBV4-2 and TRBJ2-2; the match to TRBD2 covers 9 bases. CDR1 is LGHNA, CDR2 YNFKEQ, per germline. This CDR3 is 14 amino acids long. Trimming cost V 6 bases and J 5 bases; bases outside gene matches: 4.

The CDR3 DNA reads as TGCAGTGCTAGAGGGGCCCTCGGACTAGCGGATTACAATGAGCAGTTCTTC. It translates to CSARGALGLADYNEQFF. The V and J genes are TRBV20-1 and TRBJ2-1, with 10 bases fitting TRBD2. This CDR3 comprises 17 residues. V lost 1 base to trimming and J lost 4 bases; unmatched junction nucleotides: 10. The germline V gene encodes CDR1 DFQATT and CDR2 SNEGSKA (reference sequence).

CDR3 in amino acids: CASSQDLGPPGTEAFF. CDR3 nucleotides: TGCGCCAGCAGCCAAGATCTAGGGCCGCCGGGCACTGAAGCTTTCTTT. The chain couples TRBV4-1 to TRBJ1-1; unclear D gene. The CDR3 has 16 amino acids. Germline V gene sequence: CDR1 MGHRA, CDR2 YSYEKL. V was shortened by 0 bases and J by 4 bases, with 15 bases between the two germline ends.

This chain uses TRBV20-1 with TRBJ1-2, with D possibly being TRBD1 (5 bases). The CDR3 loop spans 15 amino acids. V shed 3 bases and J shed 8 bases, with 22 bases lying between them. Looked up from germline, CDR1 is DFQATT and CDR2 is SNEGSKA (reference sequence). As DNA, the CDR3 is TGCAGTGCTAGCCCCTCCGGGCAGGGTAATAGAGGCTACACCTTC. Translating gives CSASPSGQGNRGYTF.

The rearrangement joins TRBV28 to TRBJ1-1; D remains ambiguous. V lost 6 bases and J lost 4, with 12 bases in between. This CDR3 is built from 13 residues. The germline CDR1 and CDR2 sequences are MDHEN and SYDVKM. The CDR3 region has the DNA TGTGCCAGCAGCCCCGTGATAAGCACTGAAGCTTTCTTT. Protein sequence: CASSPVISTEAFF.

This clonotype has a single count. The chain joins TRBV20-1 to TRBJ2-3, with 7 bases identical to TRBD2. Germline V gives CDR1 DFQATT, CDR2 SNEGSKA (reference sequence). This CDR3 is built from 12 residues. After removal of 4 bases from V and 10 bases from J, the junction contained 8 bases not matched to a gene. The CDR3, as DNA: TGCAGTGCTACTCTAGGACTAGAAGCGCAGTATTTT. This gives the protein CSATLGLEAQYF.

This rearrangement joins TRBV6-5 to TRBJ1-1; D not certain. Germline V gene lookup returns CDR1 MNHEY and CDR2 SVGAGI. This CDR3 has 15 residues. V was shortened by 6 bases and J by 0 bases, with 14 bases between the two germline ends. CDR3 sequence: CASSPPGRMNTEAFF. The CDR3 DNA is TGTGCCAGCAGCCCCCCCGGCAGGATGAACACTGAAGCTTTCTTT.

The rearrangement joins TRBV6-6 to TRBJ2-3; D might be TRBD1 or TRBD2, each matching 6 bases. Germline loops: CDR1 MNHNY, CDR2 SVGAGI (reference sequence). Trimming shortened V by 2 bases and J by 4 bases, and 10 bases separated the two germline ends. This CDR3 is built from 14 residues. CDR3 nucleotides: TGTGCCAGCAGTTACAGGGGGGTAGCAGATACGCAGTATTTT. Amino acids: CASSYRGVADTQYF.

The gene calls are TRBV28 and TRBJ2-5; TRBD2 aligns across 13 bases. Unmatched junction bases numbered 13, after V lost 5 bases and J lost 7 bases. Germline CDR1 and CDR2: MDHEN and SYDVKM. This CDR3 is 17 amino acids long. CDR3 sequence (DNA): TGTGCCAGCAGTCAACTCGGACTAGCGGGGGCGCCCGGGACCCAGTACTTC. Translated, it gives CASSQLGLAGAPGTQYF.

The CDR3 nucleotides read TGTGCAGTACTAGGGGCAGGGAGGAACACTGAAGCTTTCTTT. Translation gives CAVLGAGRNTEAFF. This rearrangement joins TRBV5-4 to TRBJ1-1; maybe TRBD1 (5 bases). Germline values: CDR1 SGHNT, CDR2 YYREEE (reference sequence). The CDR3 spans 14 residues.

J is TRBJ2-3 and V is TRBV6-4; D unresolved. CDR3 size: 16 residues. The germline CDR1 and CDR2 sequences are MRHNA and SNTAGT. V lost 4 bases and J lost 0, with 14 bases in between. Here the CDR3 reads CASSVTDKTSTDTQYF. The DNA of the CDR3 is TGTGCCAGCAGTGTAACCGACAAGACTAGCACAGATACGCAGTATTTT.

This chain joins TRBV5-4 and TRBJ2-5; D is possibly TRBD1 (6 bases). Deletions cut 0 bases from V and 2 bases from J, with 11 bases between. Germline CDR1 is SGHNT and CDR2 is YYREEE (reference sequence). The CDR3 has 15 residues. The CDR3 DNA follows: TGTGCCAGCAGCTTGGCCGGACAGTGGCAAGAGACCCAGTACTTC. This translates into CASSLAGQWQETQYF. Using reference TRBV5-4 and TRBJ2-5 for the parts outside the CDR3, the full variable domain is ETGVTQSPTHLIKTRGQQVTLRCSSQSGHNTVSWYQQALGQGPQFIFQYYREEENGRGNFPPRFSGLQFPNYSSELNVNALELDDSALYLCASSLAGQWQETQYFGPGTRLLVL.

J is TRBJ2-3 and V is TRBV10-3; 12 bases fit TRBD2. With 6 bases clipped from V and 4 bases from J, the junction kept 2 bases outside the gene matches. The germline V gene encodes CDR1 ENHRY and CDR2 SYGVKD. The CDR3 has 14 amino acids. CDR3 in amino acids: CAIRLAGGPDTQYF. DNA of the CDR3: TGTGCCATCAGACTAGCGGGGGGTCCAGATACGCAGTATTTT.

V gene TRBV3-1 combines with J gene TRBJ2-2; 7 nucleotides match TRBD2. This CDR3 has 17 residues. CDR1 LGHDT and CDR2 YNNKEL come from the germline V gene (reference sequence). Unmatched junction bases numbered 9, after V lost 0 bases and J lost 5 bases. CDR3 DNA: TGTGCCAGCAGCCAAGATCTTGGCCAGGGAGGGACCGGGGAGCTGTTTTTT. Protein: CASSQDLGQGGTGELFF.

The chain recombines TRBV20-1 with TRBJ1-1; D might be TRBD1 (6 bases). CDR1 is DFQATT and CDR2 is SNEGSKA in the germline V gene (reference sequence). The CDR3 length is 15 residues. Trimming took 1 base from V and 7 from J, leaving 19 bases between them. The CDR3 is CSARADPGGAGEAFF. In DNA form, the CDR3 reads TGCAGTGCTAGAGCCGATCCTGGGGGCGCCGGTGAAGCTTTCTTT.

The chain carries TRBV7-9 and TRBJ1-5, with D possibly being TRBD1 (5 bases). This CDR3 is 13 amino acids long. Germline V gene lookup returns CDR1 SEHNR and CDR2 FQNEAQ (reference sequence). The V end lost 3 bases, the J end lost 9 bases, and 12 bases lay between the germline ends. CDR3: CASSLGGTGPQHF. The CDR3 DNA is TGTGCCAGCAGCTTGGGGGGTACGGGGCCCCAGCATTTT.

The rearrangement uses TRBV9 and TRBJ2-1; 10 bases agree with TRBD2. The CDR3 extends over 15 amino acids. The V and J ends lost 4 bases and 5 bases, in that order; junction bases with no gene match: 6. CDR1 and CDR2 (germline): SGDLS, YYNGEE. The CDR3 protein is CASSPTSGEHNEQFF. The CDR3 bases are TGTGCCAGCAGCCCAACTAGCGGGGAGCACAATGAGCAGTTCTTC. Drawing the rest from reference TRBV9 and TRBJ2-1, the complete variable domain is DSGVTQTPKHLITATGQRVTLRCSPRSGDLSVYWYQQSLDQGLQFLIQYYNGEERAKGNILERFSAQQFPDLHSELNLSSLELGDSALYFCASSPTSGEHNEQFFGPGTRLTVL.

This clonotype was counted once. The chain carries TRBV19 and TRBJ1-1; D is undetermined. V gave up 5 bases and J gave up 4 bases, with 20 bases separating them. From germline, CDR1 is LNHDA and CDR2 SQIVND (reference sequence). This CDR3 spans 16 amino acids. This CDR3 is CASSARKLPLGTEAFF. CDR3 in DNA: TGTGCCAGTAGTGCTCGAAAACTACCCCTGGGCACTGAAGCTTTCTTT.

This sequence joins TRBV24-1 and TRBJ2-5; D gene unclear. The CDR3 consists of 13 residues. Trimming shortened V by 5 bases and J by 5 bases, and 11 bases separated the two germline ends. Germline-derived CDR1 and CDR2 are KGHDR and SFDVKD. DNA of the CDR3: TGTGCCACCAGTGTTGGGCTTCAGGAGACCCAGTACTTC. As protein: CATSVGLQETQYF.

The chain carries TRBV4-1 and TRBJ2-7; TRBD2 agrees at 15 bases. CDR3 size: 21 residues. Losses at the gene ends were 0 bases for V and 0 bases for J; bases not matched to a gene: 12. The germline CDR1 and CDR2 sequences are MGHRA and YSYEKL. Written as DNA, the CDR3 is TGCGCCAGCAGCCAAGATGGGGGGCCGGGACTAGCGGGGGGAAGCTCCTACGAGCAGTACTTC. It codes for CASSQDGGPGLAGGSSYEQYF.

This chain links TRBV9 with TRBJ2-1; the match to TRBD2 covers 8 bases. Germline V gives CDR1 SGDLS, CDR2 YYNGEE. The CDR3 length is 14 residues. V lost 0 bases to trimming and J lost 9 bases; unmatched junction nucleotides: 5. CDR3 region: CASSVEAGAGEQFF. In DNA, the CDR3 is TGTGCCAGCAGCGTAGAAGCGGGGGCGGGTGAGCAGTTCTTC.

V gene TRBV5-4 combines with J gene TRBJ1-6; TRBD1 is a possible D gene (6 bases). Trimming took 3 bases from V and 5 from J, leaving 18 bases between them. Per the germline V gene, CDR1 is SGHNT and CDR2 is YYREEE (reference sequence). CDR3 length: 17 amino acids. The CDR3 DNA is TGTGCCAGCAGCTCGGACCCGACAGGCGCGAATAATTCACCCCTCCACTTT. Protein: CASSSDPTGANNSPLHF.

The chain combines TRBV6-2 or TRBV6-3 with TRBJ2-1; 8 positions match TRBD2. CDR3 length: 18 amino acids. CDR1 is MNHEY and CDR2 is SVGEGT in the germline V gene. V trimming: 2 bases; J trimming: 4 bases; junction bases outside the gene matches: 13. CDR3 DNA: TGTGCCAGCAGTTACGACTTCTGGGATAGCGGGGAGTACAATGAGCAGTTCTTC. It specifies CASSYDFWDSGEYNEQFF.